Presented here are 10 T cell receptor beta chains from one specimen sequenced in a study of T cell responses to AZD1222 COVID-19 vaccine. Measured with immunoSEQ multiplex PCR; TCRdb has only the in-frame clones, and not every one. The sample has about 150,000 clones; roughly 91% are singletons. The sample consisted of peripheral blood, taken on day 0 of AZD1222 vaccination. The receptors come from an adult in good health.

The chain uses TRBV2 and TRBJ1-1; no reliable D call. Trimming shortened V by 8 bases and J by 0 bases, and 10 bases separated the two germline ends. The V gene's germline CDR1 is SNHLY and CDR2 FYNNEI. The CDR3 contains 13 residues. The CDR3 loop reads CASASNMNTEAFF. In DNA form, the CDR3 reads TGTGCCAGCGCCAGCAACATGAACACTGAAGCTTTCTTT.

Concerning this clone itself: Relative to the germline gene, one junction end is altered; a read error may explain this. The CDR3 sequence: CASSLGTGNTDTQYF. CDR3 coding DNA: TGTGCTAGCAGCTTAGGGACAGGGAACACAGATACGCAGTATTTT. The chain joins TRBV7-7 to TRBJ2-3, with 9 bases matching TRBD1. Germline values: CDR1 SSHAT, CDR2 FNYEAQ (reference sequence). This CDR3 comprises 15 residues.

Only a few counts were recorded for this clone. The chain combines TRBV7-6 with TRBJ2-3; 10 positions match TRBD2. Germline CDR1 reads SGHVS; CDR2 reads FNYEAQ. The CDR3 extends over 17 amino acids. V shed 6 bases and J 5 bases; nucleotides not matched to a gene: 14. CDR3 protein: CASRRQRGGRNEDTQYF. CDR3 DNA: TGTGCCAGCAGAAGACAGCGGGGGGGCCGCAACGAAGATACGCAGTATTTT. Variable domain in full (rest from reference TRBV7-6 and TRBJ2-3): GAGVSQSPRYKVTKRGQDVALRCDPISGHVSLYWYRQALGQGPEFLTYFNYEAQQDKSGLPNDRFSAERPEGSISTLTIQRTEQRDSAMYRCASRRQRGGRNEDTQYFGPGTRLTVL.

V is TRBV7-9 and J is TRBJ1-1; D remains unclear. The CDR3 is made up of 14 amino acids. Germline V gene lookup returns CDR1 SEHNR and CDR2 FQNEAQ (reference sequence). The ends were cut back, 0 bases at V and 2 bases at J, with 7 bases in the middle. CDR3 in amino acids: CASSLAALNTEAFF. CDR3 bases: TGTGCCAGCAGCTTAGCAGCGCTTAACACTGAAGCTTTCTTT.

The V call is TRBV5-1, the J call TRBJ1-5, with D unresolved. Germline-derived CDR1 and CDR2 are SGHRS and YFSETQ. V lost 0 bases and J lost 7, with 11 bases in between. The CDR3 is made up of 14 amino acids. DNA of the CDR3: TGCGCCAGCAGCTTGGGGGCTTCGTGGCAGCCCCAGCATTTT. Protein: CASSLGASWQPQHF.

The V and J genes are TRBV5-5 and TRBJ1-4; perhaps TRBD1 as D (6 bases). Germline CDR1 is SGHKS and CDR2 is YYEKEE (reference sequence). CDR3 length equals 14 residues. Trimming cost V 4 bases and J 4 bases, with 11 bases left between them. In DNA, the CDR3 is TGTGCCAGCAGCCCGGGACAAATTAATGAAAAACTGTTTTTT. Translated: CASSPGQINEKLFF.

The chain couples TRBV12-5 to TRBJ1-1; no clear D gene. V lost 9 bases, J lost 5 bases, and 10 bases lay in between. This CDR3 has 11 residues. Germline assignment: CDR1 LGHNT and CDR2 FRNRAP. CDR3 in amino acids: CARWGGTEAFF. The CDR3, as DNA: TGTGCTAGGTGGGGAGGGACTGAAGCTTTCTTT. Full variable domain (outside the CDR3, taken from reference TRBV12-5 and TRBJ1-1): DARVTQTPRHKVTEMGQEVTMRCQPILGHNTVFWYRQTMMQGLELLAYFRNRAPLDDSGMPKDRFSAEMPDATLATLKIQPSEPRDSAVYFCARWGGTEAFFGQGTRLTVV.

This clone was observed a single time. The rearrangement links TRBV7-2 to TRBJ2-1; D is unclear. The CDR3 covers 14 residues. Germline loops: CDR1 SGHTA, CDR2 FQGNSA. V was trimmed by 2 bases and J by 2 bases, leaving 7 bases between them. CDR3 in amino acids: CASSLTLAYNEQFF. The CDR3 nucleotides are TGTGCCAGCAGCTTAACTCTAGCCTACAATGAGCAGTTCTTC.

The J gene is TRBJ2-3, the V gene TRBV4-1, with D perhaps TRBD2 (6 bases). This CDR3 is built from 16 residues. Between the trimmed V and J ends, which lost 3 bases and 0 bases, there was a span of 13 bases. CDR1 and CDR2 from the germline V gene are MGHRA and YSYEKL. CDR3 loop: CASSHRDFLSTDTQYF. Here the CDR3 DNA reads TGCGCCAGCAGCCACCGGGACTTCCTGAGCACAGATACGCAGTATTTT.

V gene TRBV4-1 combines with J gene TRBJ1-6; D possibly corresponds to TRBD1 (6 bases). The CDR3 runs 17 residues. V was shortened by 4 bases and J by 7 bases, with 20 bases between the two germline ends. Germline V gene lookup returns CDR1 MGHRA and CDR2 YSYEKL. Here the CDR3 DNA reads TGCGCCAGCAGCCCCCTAGTCGCCGGGACAAAGAATTCACCCCTCCACTTT. As protein: CASSPLVAGTKNSPLHF.